These 31 T cell receptor beta chains came from one sample sequenced in a study of glioma-infiltrating T cells after dendritic cell vaccination. This sample's time point: after dendritic cell vaccination, including at tumor progression/relapse. Sequencing was performed with immunoSEQ multiplex PCR; in TCRdb, only in-frame clones are kept and a portion is missing. The table includes roughly 60,000 clones, around nine tenths detected once. Here the sequenced sample was blood, taken after dendritic cell vaccination. These receptors all stem from a human donor with glioblastoma.

The DNA of the CDR3 is TGTGCCAGCAGCAAAGAGCCGAGACGGAGGGGCTCCTACGAGCAGTACTTC. Protein sequence: CASSKEPRRRGSYEQYF. The V and J genes are TRBV21-1 and TRBJ2-7; the table's D call of TRBD2 was not tested on the DNA. TRBV21-1 is a documented pseudogene. The CDR3 runs to 17 residues.

CDR3 sequence: CASSPQAGASEQYF. CDR3 DNA sequence: TGTGCCAGCAGCCCCCAGGCAGGCGCCTCCGAGCAGTACTTC. The chain couples TRBV5-6 to TRBJ2-7, with D unresolved. The V gene lost 4 bases and the J gene lost 6 bases, with 17 bases spanning the gap. Germline V lookup: CDR1 SGHDT, CDR2 YYEEEE. The CDR3 is made up of 14 amino acids.

The gene calls are TRBV9 and TRBJ2-1; TRBD2 aligns across 8 bases. The trim removed 5 bases at V and 8 bases at J, leaving 9 bases unmatched. The CDR3 totals 14 residues. Germline values: CDR1 SGDLS, CDR2 YYNGEE. CDR3 nucleotide sequence: TGTGCCAGCAGACCGGGACTAGGGAACCATGAGCAGTTCTTC. Amino acid sequence: CASRPGLGNHEQFF.

The rearrangement uses TRBV6-1 and TRBJ1-4, with D possibly TRBD1 on 5 matching bases. The CDR3 covers 14 residues. Germline CDR1 is MNHNS and CDR2 is SASEGT. V lost 2 bases to trimming and J lost 7 bases, with 11 bases between them. CDR3 in DNA: TGTGCCAGCAGTGAAAGCGGGGGTCGTGAAAAACTGTTTTTT. Translating it yields CASSESGGREKLFF.

V is TRBV9 and J is TRBJ2-1, with D perhaps matching TRBD2 (6 bases). V dropped 0 bases and J dropped 8 bases, with 18 bases sitting between them. The CDR3 loop spans 16 amino acids. Looked up from germline, CDR1 is SGDLS and CDR2 is YYNGEE. The CDR3 coding sequence is TGTGCCAGCAGCGTAGGCGTTGGGGGACTTTGGGATGAGCAGTTCTTC. It translates to CASSVGVGGLWDEQFF.

The V call is TRBV5-1, the J call TRBJ1-2; no reliable D call. The CDR3 has 14 residues. The germline V gene encodes CDR1 SGHRS and CDR2 YFSETQ. With 3 bases removed from V and 2 bases from J, the gap between germline ends came to 11 bases. The chain's CDR3 is CASSSGWVNYGYTF. In DNA form, the CDR3 reads TGCGCCAGCAGCTCCGGGTGGGTAAACTATGGCTACACCTTC.

The chain couples TRBV7-2 to TRBJ1-2; TRBD1 aligns across 7 bases. V trimming: 5 bases; J trimming: 2 bases; junction bases outside the gene matches: 17. CDR1 and CDR2 (germline): SGHTA, FQGNSA. The CDR3 consists of 18 residues. CDR3 DNA: TGTGCCAGCAGCCAGAGACACCCGGGACAGCAAATCAACTATGGCTACACCTTC. It specifies CASSQRHPGQQINYGYTF.

As for this clone: Germline is not matched at one junction end, which may reflect a read error. Other nucleotide sequences in the sample specify the same CDR3. The J gene is TRBJ1-6, the V gene TRBV18; D is uncertain. This CDR3 has 18 amino acids. CDR1 is KGHSH, CDR2 LQKENI, per germline. Here the CDR3 DNA reads TGTGCCAGCTCTCGAATCGGGCCACAAATGACTAATAATTCCCCCCTCCACTTT. Translation gives CASSRIGPQMTNNSPLHF.

The chain joins TRBV7-2 to TRBJ2-3, with 9 bases fitting TRBD2. V dropped 5 bases and J dropped 3; count of bases not matched to a gene: 3. The CDR3 is 14 amino acids. Germline-derived CDR1 and CDR2 are SGHTA and FQGNSA. The CDR3 region is CASSPGLATDTQYF. CDR3 bases: TGTGCCAGCAGCCCCGGACTAGCGACAGATACGCAGTATTTT.

This clone was observed a few times. The chain couples TRBV25-1 to TRBJ2-1, with a possible D match to TRBD1 (5 bases). CDR1 is MGHDK, CDR2 SYGVNS, per germline. Trimming cost V 2 bases and J 10 bases, with 12 bases left between them. CDR3 length equals 13 residues. In nucleotides, the CDR3 is TGTGCCAGCAGTGAAGTCAGGGATGGGGAGCAGTTCTTC. Residues: CASSEVRDGEQFF.

V is TRBV12-5 and J is TRBJ2-7; possible D gene TRBD1, 6 bases. Germline V lookup: CDR1 LGHNT, CDR2 FRNRAP. CDR3 length: 13 residues. The ends were cut back, 0 bases at V and 7 bases at J, with 10 bases in the middle. The CDR3 coding sequence is TGTGCTAGTGGTTTGGTTTCCCAGGGGGAGCAGTACTTC. Translated: CASGLVSQGEQYF.

The rearrangement links TRBV4-2 to TRBJ1-2; D ambiguous. Germline CDR1 is LGHNA and CDR2 is YNFKEQ. The V end lost 1 base, the J end lost 5 bases, and 8 bases lay between the germline ends. The length of the CDR3 is 13 residues. The CDR3 region has the DNA TGTGCCAGCAGCCAAGTCACGGGGTATGGCTACACCTTC. Protein: CASSQVTGYGYTF.

The chain joins TRBV9 to TRBJ1-1; maybe TRBD1 (5 bases). Trimming cost V 4 bases and J 2 bases, with 12 bases left between them. This CDR3 has 14 amino acids. Germline V gives CDR1 SGDLS, CDR2 YYNGEE. CDR3 bases: TGTGCCAGCAGCCCCGCTGGGACTAACACTGAAGCTTTCTTT. This codes for CASSPAGTNTEAFF.

The J gene is TRBJ1-2, the V gene TRBV19; D not certain. Germline assignment: CDR1 LNHDA and CDR2 SQIVND (reference sequence). The CDR3 consists of 12 residues. Trimming took 9 bases from V and 5 from J, leaving 13 bases between them. The CDR3 region is CASRSAWYGYTF. DNA for the CDR3: TGTGCCAGCCGGAGTGCCTGGTATGGCTACACCTTC.

The rearrangement joins TRBV27 to TRBJ2-2; TRBD2 agrees at 13 bases. The V segment lost 5 bases and the J segment 3 bases; nucleotides outside the gene matches: 3. From germline, CDR1 is MNHEY and CDR2 SMNVEV (reference sequence). The CDR3 length is 16 residues. The CDR3 coding sequence is TGTGCCAGCAGTACTAGCGGGAGGGCGGACACCGGGGAGCTGTTTTTT. Residues: CASSTSGRADTGELFF.

J is TRBJ2-2 and V is TRBV5-4; D unclear. The CDR3 covers 17 residues. Between the trimmed V and J ends, which lost 0 bases and 1 base, there was a span of 13 bases. Germline CDR1 reads SGHNT; CDR2 reads YYREEE (reference sequence). CDR3 sequence: CASSLESSRQNTGELFF. Here the CDR3 DNA reads TGTGCCAGCAGCTTGGAGAGTAGTCGTCAGAACACCGGGGAGCTGTTTTTT.

The chain links TRBV19 to TRBJ2-5; TRBD2 agrees at 8 bases. The J call may not be correct, given that the DNA end is closer to TRBJ2-7. CDR3 length equals 14 residues. CDR1 is LNHDA, CDR2 SQIVND, per germline (reference sequence). CDR3 in amino acids: CASSILGRVYEQYF. CDR3 sequence (DNA): TGTGCCAGTAGTATTCTCGGGAGGGTATACGAGCAGTACTTC.

The chain combines TRBV6-1 with TRBJ1-2; D unclear. The V gene's germline CDR1 is MNHNS and CDR2 SASEGT. CDR3 length: 15 amino acids. V was cut by 6 bases and J by 1 base, with 15 bases left in between. The CDR3 coding sequence is TGTGCCAGCAGCGCGGGTGCAGGCGGTAACTATGGCTACACCTTC. This gives the protein CASSAGAGGNYGYTF.

The chain uses TRBV9 and TRBJ1-4; D is perhaps TRBD1 (5 bases). The CDR3 loop spans 15 amino acids. Germline V CDR1 and CDR2: SGDLS, YYNGEE. With 0 bases removed from V and 6 bases from J, the gap between germline ends came to 12 bases. The CDR3 protein is CASSVDRSAYEKLFF. CDR3 DNA: TGTGCCAGCAGCGTAGACAGGTCGGCCTATGAAAAACTGTTTTTT.

The chain carries TRBV25-1 and TRBJ2-5, with D hard to call. Trimming removed 5 bases at V and 0 bases at J, with 7 bases between. The CDR3 runs to 13 residues. Germline CDR1 and CDR2: MGHDK and SYGVNS. CDR3 in amino acids: CASSSDNQETQYF. The CDR3 coding sequence is TGTGCCAGCAGTTCCGACAACCAAGAGACCCAGTACTTC.

This clone was seen only once. The V and J genes are TRBV7-8 and TRBJ2-2, with D maybe TRBD1 (5 bases). Germline CDR1 and CDR2: SGHVS and FQNEAQ. V lost 7 bases and J 4 bases, leaving 22 bases between the germline ends. The CDR3 length is 17 residues. DNA for the CDR3: TGTGCCAGCAACCGAGCCGGTAGGGGCAATGGCACCGGGGAGCTGTTTTTT. This sequence encodes CASNRAGRGNGTGELFF.

The chain employs TRBV11-3 and TRBJ1-2, with TRBD1 identical over 9 bases. This CDR3 spans 15 amino acids. The J segment lost 3 bases and the V segment lost 3 bases, leaving 5 bases of the junction unmatched. CDR1 and CDR2 from the germline V gene are SGHNT and YENEEA. The CDR3 spells CASSLGWTGDYGYTF. The CDR3 DNA follows: TGTGCCAGCAGCTTGGGATGGACAGGGGACTATGGCTACACCTTC.

V gene TRBV7-8 combines with J gene TRBJ1-5; 8 bases align to TRBD1. The germline CDR1 and CDR2 sequences are SGHVS and FQNEAQ. The trim removed 0 bases at V and 2 bases at J, leaving 0 bases unmatched. The CDR3 is 15 amino acids. The CDR3 reads CASSLATGGNQPQHF. The CDR3 bases are TGTGCCAGCAGCTTAGCGACAGGGGGCAATCAGCCCCAGCATTTT.

This rearrangement joins TRBV11-3 to TRBJ2-1, with D possibly being TRBD1 (6 bases). The CDR3 is made up of 15 amino acids. The germline V gene has CDR1 SGHNT and CDR2 YENEEA. Trimming shortened V by 0 bases and J by 4 bases, and 10 bases separated the two germline ends. In DNA, the CDR3 is TGTGCCAGCAGCTTAGAGGGACACAATTACAATGAGCAGTTCTTC. Translated, it gives CASSLEGHNYNEQFF.

The chain uses TRBV10-3 and TRBJ2-5, with D possibly matching TRBD1 (6 bases). Trimming left V 11 bases short and J 3 bases short, with 13 bases between. CDR3 length: 12 residues. CDR1 and CDR2 from the germline V gene are ENHRY and SYGVKD. The CDR3 DNA reads TGTGCCGTCCGACAGGAGAAAGAGACCCAGTACTTC. Its translation is CAVRQEKETQYF.

The rearrangement uses TRBV29-1 and TRBJ2-5; a possible D gene is TRBD1 (6 bases). The germline CDR1 and CDR2 sequences are SQVTM and ANQGSEA. The V gene lost 5 bases and the J gene lost 5 bases, with 18 bases spanning the gap. This CDR3 comprises 14 residues. For the CDR3, the DNA is TGCAGCGTTCCTATAACAGGGTTAGGGGAGACCCAGTACTTC. Translated: CSVPITGLGETQYF.

Only a few counts were recorded for this clone. Relative to the germline gene, one junction end is altered; a read error may explain this. This chain links TRBV7-7 with TRBJ2-1, with unresolved D. Germline loops: CDR1 SSHAT, CDR2 FNYEAQ (reference sequence). The CDR3 covers 13 residues. The CDR3 DNA reads TGTGCTAGCAGCTTCTCGAGGAGTGGGGAGCAGTTCTTC. This codes for CASSFSRSGEQFF.

The V gene is TRBV4-3, the J gene TRBJ1-2; 9 positions agree with TRBD1. V was clipped by 0 bases and J by 4 bases; unmatched bases: 9. The CDR3 runs to 17 residues. Per germline, CDR1 LGHNA and CDR2 YSLEER. The CDR3 region has the DNA TGCGCCAGCAGCCAAGACGGTCCGGGACAGGGAATCTATGGCTACACCTTC. Protein product: CASSQDGPGQGIYGYTF.

The CDR3 loop reads CASSFRSSGSPTHNEQFF. DNA of the CDR3: TGTGCCAGCAGCTTTCGGAGTAGCGGGAGCCCTACCCACAATGAGCAGTTCTTC. The V and J genes are TRBV11-3 and TRBJ2-1; 9 bases are shared with TRBD2. J lost 5 bases, V lost 3 bases, and 14 bases had no gene match. Germline CDR1 SGHNT, CDR2 YENEEA. The CDR3 sequence is 18 residues long.

The rearrangement links TRBV25-1 to TRBJ2-1; 9 bases line up with TRBD2. V shed 6 bases and J 8 bases; nucleotides not matched to a gene: 5. Germline loops: CDR1 MGHDK, CDR2 SYGVNS. This CDR3 is 13 amino acids long. The CDR3 here is CASRRLAEYEQFF. The CDR3, as DNA: TGTGCCAGCAGGAGACTAGCGGAATATGAGCAGTTCTTC.

CDR3 amino acids: CASRTSGQAATNEKLFF. As DNA, the CDR3 is TGTGCCAGTAGGACATCGGGACAGGCAGCAACTAATGAAAAACTGTTTTTT. V and J are TRBV19 and TRBJ1-4; 8 nucleotides align to TRBD1. Germline CDR1 is LNHDA and CDR2 is SQIVND (reference sequence). The CDR3 covers 17 residues. V lost 6 bases and J lost 0; bases outside the gene matches: 9. Together with reference TRBV19 and TRBJ1-4, the CDR3 gives the full variable domain: DGGITQSPKYLFRKEGQNVTLSCEQNLNHDAMYWYRQDPGQGLRLIYYSQIVNDFQKGDIAEGYSVSREKKESFPLTVTSAQKNPTAFYLCASRTSGQAATNEKLFFGSGTQLSVL.